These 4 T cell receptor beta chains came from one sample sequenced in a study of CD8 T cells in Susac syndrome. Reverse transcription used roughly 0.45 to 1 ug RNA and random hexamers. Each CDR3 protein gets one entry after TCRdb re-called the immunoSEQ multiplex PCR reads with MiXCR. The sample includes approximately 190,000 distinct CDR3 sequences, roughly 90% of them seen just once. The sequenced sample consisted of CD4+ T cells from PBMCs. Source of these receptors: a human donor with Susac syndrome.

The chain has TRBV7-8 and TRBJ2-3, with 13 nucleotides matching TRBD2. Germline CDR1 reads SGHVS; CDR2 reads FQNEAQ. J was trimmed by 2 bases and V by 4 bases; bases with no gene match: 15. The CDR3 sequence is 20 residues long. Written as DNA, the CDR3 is TGTGCCAGCAGCTCCCCACCGCGACTAGCGGGGGGCGAAATCACAGATACGCAGTATTTT. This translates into CASSSPPRLAGGEITDTQYF.

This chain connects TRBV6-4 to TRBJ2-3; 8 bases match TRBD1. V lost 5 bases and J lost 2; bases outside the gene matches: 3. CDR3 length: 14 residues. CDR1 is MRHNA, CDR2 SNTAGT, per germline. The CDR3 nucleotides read TGTGCCAGCAGTCAGGGGGCGAACACAGATACGCAGTATTTT. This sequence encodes CASSQGANTDTQYF.

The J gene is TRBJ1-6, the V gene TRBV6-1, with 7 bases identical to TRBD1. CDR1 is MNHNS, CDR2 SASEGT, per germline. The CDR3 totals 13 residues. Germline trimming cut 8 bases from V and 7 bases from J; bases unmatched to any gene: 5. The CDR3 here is CASGQVNNSPLHF. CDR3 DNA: TGTGCCAGCGGACAGGTCAACAATTCACCCCTCCACTTT.

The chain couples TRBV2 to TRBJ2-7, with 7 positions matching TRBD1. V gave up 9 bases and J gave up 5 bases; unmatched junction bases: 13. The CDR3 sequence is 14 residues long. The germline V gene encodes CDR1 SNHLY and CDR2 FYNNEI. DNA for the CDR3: TGTGCCAGTTGTCAACAGGGGCTAGCCGACGAGCAGTACTTC. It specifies CASCQQGLADEQYF.